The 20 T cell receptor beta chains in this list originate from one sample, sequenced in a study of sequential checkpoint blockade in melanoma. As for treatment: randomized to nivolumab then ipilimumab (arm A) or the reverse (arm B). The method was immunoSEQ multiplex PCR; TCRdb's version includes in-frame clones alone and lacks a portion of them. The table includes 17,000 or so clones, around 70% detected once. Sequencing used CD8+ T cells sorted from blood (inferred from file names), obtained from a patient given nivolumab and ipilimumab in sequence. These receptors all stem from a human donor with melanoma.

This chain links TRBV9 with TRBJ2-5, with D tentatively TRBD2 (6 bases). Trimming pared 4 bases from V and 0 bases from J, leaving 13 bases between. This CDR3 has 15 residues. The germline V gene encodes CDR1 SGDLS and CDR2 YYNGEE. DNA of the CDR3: TGTGCCAGCAGCCGGGAGACAAATTACCAAGAGACCCAGTACTTC. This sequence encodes CASSRETNYQETQYF. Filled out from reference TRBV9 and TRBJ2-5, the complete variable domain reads DSGVTQTPKHLITATGQRVTLRCSPRSGDLSVYWYQQSLDQGLQFLIQYYNGEERAKGNILERFSAQQFPDLHSELNLSSLELGDSALYFCASSRETNYQETQYFGPGTRLLVL.

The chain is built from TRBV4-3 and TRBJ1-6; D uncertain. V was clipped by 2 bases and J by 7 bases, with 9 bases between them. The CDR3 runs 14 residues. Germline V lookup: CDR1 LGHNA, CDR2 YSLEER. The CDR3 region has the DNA TGCGCCAGCAGCCAACTTGCGAGGAATTCACCCCTCCACTTT. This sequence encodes CASSQLARNSPLHF.

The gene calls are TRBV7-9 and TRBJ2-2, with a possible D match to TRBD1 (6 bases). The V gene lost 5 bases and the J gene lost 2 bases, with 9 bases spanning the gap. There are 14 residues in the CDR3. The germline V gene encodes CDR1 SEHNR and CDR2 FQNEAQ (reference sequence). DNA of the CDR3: TGTGCCAGCAGCAGGACAGAAAACACCGGGGAGCTGTTTTTT. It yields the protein CASSRTENTGELFF.

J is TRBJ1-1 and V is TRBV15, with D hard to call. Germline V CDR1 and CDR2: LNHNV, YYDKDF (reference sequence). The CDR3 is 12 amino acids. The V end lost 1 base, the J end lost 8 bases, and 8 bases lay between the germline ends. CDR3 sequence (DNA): TGTGCCACCAGCAGAGTGCCAGCGGAAGCTTTCTTT. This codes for CATSRVPAEAFF. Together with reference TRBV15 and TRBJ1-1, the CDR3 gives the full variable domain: DAMVIQNPRYQVTQFGKPVTLSCSQTLNHNVMYWYQQKSSQAPKLLFHYYDKDFNNEADTPDNFQSRRPNTSFCFLDIRSPGLGDTAMYLCATSRVPAEAFFGQGTRLTVV.

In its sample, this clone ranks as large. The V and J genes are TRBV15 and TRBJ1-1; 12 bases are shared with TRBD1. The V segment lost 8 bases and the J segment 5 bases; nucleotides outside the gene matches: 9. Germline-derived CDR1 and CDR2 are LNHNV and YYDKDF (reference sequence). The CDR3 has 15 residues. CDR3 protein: CATRRDRGPGTEAFF. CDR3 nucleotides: TGTGCCACCCGGCGGGACAGGGGGCCGGGGACTGAAGCTTTCTTT.

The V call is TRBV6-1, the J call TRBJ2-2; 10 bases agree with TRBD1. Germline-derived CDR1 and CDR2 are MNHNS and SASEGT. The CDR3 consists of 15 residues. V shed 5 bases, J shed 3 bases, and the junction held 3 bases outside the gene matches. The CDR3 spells CASSLGTGDTGELFF. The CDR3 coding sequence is TGTGCCAGCAGTCTGGGGACAGGGGACACCGGGGAGCTGTTTTTT.

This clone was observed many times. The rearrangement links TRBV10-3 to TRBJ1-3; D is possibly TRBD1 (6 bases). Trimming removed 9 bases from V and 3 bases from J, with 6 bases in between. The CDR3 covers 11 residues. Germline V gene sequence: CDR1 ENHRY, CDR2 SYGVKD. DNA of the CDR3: TGTGCCATGGACAGTGGAAACACCATATATTTT. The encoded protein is CAMDSGNTIYF.

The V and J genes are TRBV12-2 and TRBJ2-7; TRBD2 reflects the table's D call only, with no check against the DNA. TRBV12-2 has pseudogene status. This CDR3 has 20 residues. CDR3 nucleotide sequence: TGTGCAAGTCGCTTAATCTACGGGCTCGGGGGGGGTTTCCTTCTCTACGAGCAGTACGTC. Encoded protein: CASRLIYGLGGGFLLYEQYV.

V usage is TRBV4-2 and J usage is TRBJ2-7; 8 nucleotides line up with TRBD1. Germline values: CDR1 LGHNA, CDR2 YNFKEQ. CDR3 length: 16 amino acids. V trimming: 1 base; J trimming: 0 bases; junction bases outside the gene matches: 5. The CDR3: CASSQAGQGFSYEQYF. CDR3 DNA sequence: TGTGCCAGCAGCCAAGCCGGACAGGGCTTCTCCTACGAGCAGTACTTC.

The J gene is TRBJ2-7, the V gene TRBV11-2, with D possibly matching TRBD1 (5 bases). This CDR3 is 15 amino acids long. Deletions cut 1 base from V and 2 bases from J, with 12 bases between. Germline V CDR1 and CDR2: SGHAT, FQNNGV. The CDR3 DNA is TGTGCCAGCAGCTTAGGGGCAGGGCGCGCCTACGAGCAGTACGTC. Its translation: CASSLGAGRAYEQYV.

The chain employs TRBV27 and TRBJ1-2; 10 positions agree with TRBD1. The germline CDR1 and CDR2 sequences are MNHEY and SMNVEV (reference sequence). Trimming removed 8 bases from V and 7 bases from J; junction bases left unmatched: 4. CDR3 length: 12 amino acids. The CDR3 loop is CASAGTGAGYTF. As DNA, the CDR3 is TGTGCCAGCGCCGGGACAGGGGCTGGCTACACCTTC.

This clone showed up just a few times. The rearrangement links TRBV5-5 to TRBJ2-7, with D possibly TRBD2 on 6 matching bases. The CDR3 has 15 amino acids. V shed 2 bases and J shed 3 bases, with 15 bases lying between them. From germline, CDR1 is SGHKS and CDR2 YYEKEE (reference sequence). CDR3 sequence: CASSLGGPGSYEQYF. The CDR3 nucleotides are TGTGCCAGCAGCTTAGGAGGGCCGGGGAGCTACGAGCAGTACTTC.

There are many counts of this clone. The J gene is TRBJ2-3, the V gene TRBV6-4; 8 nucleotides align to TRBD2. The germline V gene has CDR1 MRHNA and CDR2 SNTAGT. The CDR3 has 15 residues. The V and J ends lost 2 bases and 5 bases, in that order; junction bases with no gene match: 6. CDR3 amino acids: CASSDKAGAGDTQYF. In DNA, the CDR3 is TGTGCCAGCAGTGACAAAGCGGGGGCAGGAGATACGCAGTATTTT.

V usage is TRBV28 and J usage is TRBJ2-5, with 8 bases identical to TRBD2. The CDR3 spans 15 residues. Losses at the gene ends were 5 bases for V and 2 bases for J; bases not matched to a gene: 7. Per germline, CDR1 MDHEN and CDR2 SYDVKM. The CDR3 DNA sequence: TGTGCCAGCAGTCCGCTAGCGGGTTCGCAAGAGACCCAGTACTTC. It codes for CASSPLAGSQETQYF.

The CDR3 bases are TGTGCCAGCAGCTTAGCGCTCGGGCAGGGGGGTTATGGGGAGACCCAGTACTTC. Translation: CASSLALGQGGYGETQYF. The chain links TRBV7-9 to TRBJ2-5; maybe TRBD1 (7 bases). The CDR3 is 18 residues long. Deletions cut 0 bases from V and 5 bases from J, with 22 bases between. In germline, CDR1 is SEHNR, CDR2 FQNEAQ (reference sequence).

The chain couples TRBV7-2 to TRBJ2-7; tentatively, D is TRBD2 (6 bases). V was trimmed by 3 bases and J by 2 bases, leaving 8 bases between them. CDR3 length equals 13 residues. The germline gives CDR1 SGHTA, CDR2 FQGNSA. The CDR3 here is CASSFRETYEQYF. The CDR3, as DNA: TGTGCCAGCAGCTTCCGGGAGACCTACGAGCAGTACTTC.

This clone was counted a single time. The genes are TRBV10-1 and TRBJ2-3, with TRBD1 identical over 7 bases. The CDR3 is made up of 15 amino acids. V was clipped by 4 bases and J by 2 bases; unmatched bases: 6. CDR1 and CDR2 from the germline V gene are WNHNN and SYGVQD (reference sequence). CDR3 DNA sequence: TGCGCCAGCAGTGGAGGACAGGATAACACAGATACGCAGTATTTT. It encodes CASSGGQDNTDTQYF.

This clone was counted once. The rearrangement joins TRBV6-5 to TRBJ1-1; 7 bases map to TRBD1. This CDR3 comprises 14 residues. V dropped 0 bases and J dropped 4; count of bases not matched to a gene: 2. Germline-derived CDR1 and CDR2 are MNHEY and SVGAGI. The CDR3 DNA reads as TGTGCCAGCAGTTACTCCGAGGGGGCCACTGAAGCTTTCTTT. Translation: CASSYSEGATEAFF.

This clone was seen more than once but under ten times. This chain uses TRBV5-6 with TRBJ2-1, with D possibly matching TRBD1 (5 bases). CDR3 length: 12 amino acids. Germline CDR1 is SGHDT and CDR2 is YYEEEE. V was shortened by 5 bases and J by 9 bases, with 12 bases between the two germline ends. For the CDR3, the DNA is TGTGCCAGCAGTTCGGACAACCCTGAGCAGTTCTTC. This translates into CASSSDNPEQFF.

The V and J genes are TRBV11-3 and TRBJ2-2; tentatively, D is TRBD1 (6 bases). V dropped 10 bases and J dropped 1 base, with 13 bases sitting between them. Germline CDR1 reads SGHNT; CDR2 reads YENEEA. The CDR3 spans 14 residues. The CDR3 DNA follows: TGTGCCACCACTCCGGACAGGAACACCGGGGAGCTGTTTTTT. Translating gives CATTPDRNTGELFF.